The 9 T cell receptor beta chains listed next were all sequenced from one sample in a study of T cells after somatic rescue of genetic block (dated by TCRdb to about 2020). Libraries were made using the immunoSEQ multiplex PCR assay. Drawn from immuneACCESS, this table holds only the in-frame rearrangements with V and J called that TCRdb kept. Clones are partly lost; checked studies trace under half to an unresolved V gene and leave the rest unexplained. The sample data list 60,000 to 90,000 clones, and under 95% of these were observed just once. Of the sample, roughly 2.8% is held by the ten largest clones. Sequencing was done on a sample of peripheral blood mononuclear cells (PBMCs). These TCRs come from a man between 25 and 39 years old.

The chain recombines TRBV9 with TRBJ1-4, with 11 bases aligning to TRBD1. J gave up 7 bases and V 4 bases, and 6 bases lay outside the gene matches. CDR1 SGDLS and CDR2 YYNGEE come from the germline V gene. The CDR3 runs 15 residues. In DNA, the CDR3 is TGTGCCAGCAGCTCGGGACAGGGGGGGACTGAAAAACTGTTTTTT. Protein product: CASSSGQGGTEKLFF. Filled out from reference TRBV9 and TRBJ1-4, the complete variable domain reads DSGVTQTPKHLITATGQRVTLRCSPRSGDLSVYWYQQSLDQGLQFLIQYYNGEERAKGNILERFSAQQFPDLHSELNLSSLELGDSALYFCASSSGQGGTEKLFFGSGTQLSVL.

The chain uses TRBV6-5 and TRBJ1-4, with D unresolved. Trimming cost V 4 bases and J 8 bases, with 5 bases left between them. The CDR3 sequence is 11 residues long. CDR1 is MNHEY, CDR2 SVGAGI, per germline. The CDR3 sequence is CASSFREKLFF. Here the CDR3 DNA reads TGTGCCAGCAGTTTCCGCGAAAAACTGTTTTTT.

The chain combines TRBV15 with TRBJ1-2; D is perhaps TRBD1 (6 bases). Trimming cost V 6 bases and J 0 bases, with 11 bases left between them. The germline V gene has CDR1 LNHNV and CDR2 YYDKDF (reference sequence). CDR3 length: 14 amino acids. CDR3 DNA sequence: TGTGCCACCAGACGACAGGCTTCTAACTATGGCTACACCTTC. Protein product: CATRRQASNYGYTF.

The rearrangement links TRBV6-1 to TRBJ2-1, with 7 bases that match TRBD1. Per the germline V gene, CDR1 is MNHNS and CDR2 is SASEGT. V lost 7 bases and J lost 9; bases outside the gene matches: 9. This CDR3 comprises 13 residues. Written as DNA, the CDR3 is TGTGCCAGCAATGACCCGACAGGGATTGAGCAGTTCTTC. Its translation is CASNDPTGIEQFF.

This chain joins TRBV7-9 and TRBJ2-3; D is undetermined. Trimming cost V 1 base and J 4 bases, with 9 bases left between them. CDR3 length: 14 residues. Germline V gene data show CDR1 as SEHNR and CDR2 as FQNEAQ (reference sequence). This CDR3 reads CASSLGNSPDTQYF. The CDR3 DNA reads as TGTGCCAGCAGCTTAGGTAATAGCCCAGATACGCAGTATTTT.

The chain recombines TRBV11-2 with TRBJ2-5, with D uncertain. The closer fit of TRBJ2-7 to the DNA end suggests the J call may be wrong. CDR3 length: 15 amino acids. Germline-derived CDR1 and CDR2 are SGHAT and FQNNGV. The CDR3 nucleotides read TGTGCCAGCAGCTTAGTGGTCAGCCCTTCCTACGAGCAGTACTTC. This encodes CASSLVVSPSYEQYF.

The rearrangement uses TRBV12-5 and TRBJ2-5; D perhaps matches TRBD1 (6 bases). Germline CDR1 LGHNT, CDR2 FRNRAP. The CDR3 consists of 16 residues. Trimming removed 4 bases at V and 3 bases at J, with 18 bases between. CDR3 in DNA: TGTGCTAGTGGTTCTTATGGGGAAGGGGACAAAGAGACCCAGTACTTC. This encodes CASGSYGEGDKETQYF.

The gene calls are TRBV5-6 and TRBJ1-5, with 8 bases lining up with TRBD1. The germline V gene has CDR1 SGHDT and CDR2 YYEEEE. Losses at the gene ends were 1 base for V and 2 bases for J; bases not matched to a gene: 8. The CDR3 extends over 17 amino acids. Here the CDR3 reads CASSLQTGVFGNQPQHF. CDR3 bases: TGTGCCAGCAGCTTGCAGACAGGGGTATTTGGCAATCAGCCCCAGCATTTT.

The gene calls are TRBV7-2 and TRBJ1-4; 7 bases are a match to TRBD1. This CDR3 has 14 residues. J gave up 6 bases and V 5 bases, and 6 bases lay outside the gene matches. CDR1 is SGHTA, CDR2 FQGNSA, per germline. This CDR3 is CASSPRGRDEKLFF. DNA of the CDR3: TGTGCCAGCAGCCCGAGGGGGCGCGATGAAAAACTGTTTTTT.